This T cell receptor (beta chain) is from a study of cytomegalovirus exposure and HLA in healthy donors. Turning to the study itself: Earlier results showed roughly 120 million unique TCR beta sequences derived from some 180 million T cells. General observations from the study: Most subjects had HLA-A and HLA-B alleles reportedly predicted accurately by TCR beta sequences. A classifier reportedly called cytomegalovirus status with high sensitivity and specificity. Later, an analysis found that common viral pathogens appeared to be linked with several of the most significant clusters.

This clone was observed a few times. Its antigen is as yet unknown. Vbeta (60) and Jbeta (13) primers were used in the PCR. TCRdb's table, derived via immunoSEQ multiplex PCR, lists solely in-frame clones and lacks some. The sample carries roughly 120,000 clones, about 80% recorded once. Germline assignment: CDR1 SEHNR and CDR2 FQNEAQ (reference sequence). This CDR3 has 14 amino acids. Trimming cost V 6 bases and J 6 bases; bases outside gene matches: 9. The rearrangement uses TRBV7-9 and TRBJ1-1; 8 bases align to TRBD1. The sequence was obtained from a human donor in good health. The sample comprised PBMCs. This chain's CDR3 is CASRPDRGKAEAFF. CDR3 coding DNA: TGTGCCAGCAGACCCGACAGGGGTAAGGCTGAAGCTTTCTTT.